This TCR delta chain was retrieved from a study of gamma-delta T cells after stem cell transplantation. TCRdb called clones anew from the RT-PCR reads with CATT. The sample lists 1,500 or so delta-chain clones, approximately 2.7% occurring once. On this clone itself: This DNA's translation and the protein TCRdb lists, from a much larger clone, do not match at residue 7, likely due to a read error; the protein shown is translated from the DNA.

V lost 0 bases and J 8 bases, leaving 15 bases between the germline ends. There are 14 residues in the CDR3. From germline, CDR1 is GEAIGNYY and CDR2 EKD. The V and J genes are TRDV2 and TRDJ1, with D unclear. This clonotype originated in a human donor. It is not recorded whose cells these are; they may come from a transplant donor. The sequenced sample consisted of gamma-delta T cells. CDR3 sequence reads: CACDTLEERGKLIF. In nucleotides, the CDR3 is TGTGCCTGTGACACCCTGGAGGAACGAGGAAAACTCATCTTT.